This record looks at one T cell receptor (beta chain) sequence and its context. This may come from a read error, since a much larger clone is one base off. Trimming pared 9 bases from V and 2 bases from J, leaving 20 bases between. Germline CDR1 and CDR2: KGHSH and LQKENI. The length of the CDR3 is 16 residues. Arm-PCR of CDR3 regions and iRepertoire HTBI primers were used to build TCR beta libraries. TCRdb itself ran the multiplex PCR reads through MiXCR, one entry per CDR3 protein. The table includes 400,000 to 550,000 distinct CDR3 sequences, about a sixth detected once. As to time point: newly diagnosed GD, antithyroid drugs for less than 3 months. RNA extracted from PBMCs served as the sequencing template. The data were taken from a study of regulatory T cells in long-lasting Graves disease. This sample was also put to use in a study of T cells in Graves' hyperthyroidism and ophthalmopathy. That report adds: The HTBI set primed first-round TCR CDR3 RT-PCR.

The TCR sequence derives from a woman in her thirties with Graves disease. This specimen was peripheral blood mononuclear cells (PBMCs), taken at new diagnosis, from a patient treated with antithyroid drugs. V usage is TRBV18 and J usage is TRBJ1-5; D may be TRBD1 (5 bases). Here the CDR3 reads CASSTWGRVGNQPQHF. In DNA form, the CDR3 reads TGTGCCAGTTCGACATGGGGACGAGTTGGCAATCAGCCCCAGCATTTT.